The rows below give T cell receptor beta chains drawn from one sample of a study of post-analysis software for immune sequencing data. TCRdb analysed the PCR reads with MiXCR anew, one entry per CDR3 protein. This sample has about 540,000 distinct CDR3 sequences, with around a third found just once. Source material: blood. The receptors originated from a girl younger than 18 with multiple sclerosis. The CDR3 runs from the conserved cysteine through the conserved F or W. The D gene is left open where the match is weak. Size values are once, few and many counts, or a class for expanded clones, and some rows have none.

d_call j_call v_call clone_size cdr3_aa cdr3_nt
TRBD2 TRBJ2-5 TRBV27 few CASSTFLLAGGRETQYF TGTGCCAGCAGTACTTTCTTGCTAGCGGGGGGTAGAGAGACCCAGTACTTC
. TRBJ2-3 TRBV7-6 . CASSLAPGGTDTQYF TGTGCCAGCAGCTTAGCCCCGGGGGGCACAGATACGCAGTATTTT
TRBD2 TRBJ2-7 TRBV5-1 few CASSLGFGGSYEQYF TGCGCCAGCAGCTTGGGTTTCGGGGGGTCCTACGAGCAGTACTTC
. TRBJ2-5 TRBV25-1 once CASSLPPPDPPYF TGTGCCAGCAGTCTCCCTCCCCCCGACCCCCCGTACTTC
TRBD2 TRBJ2-1 TRBV11-2 few CASSPTSGGSDEQFF TGTGCCAGCAGCCCGACTAGCGGGGGGTCGGATGAGCAGTTCTTC
. TRBJ2-3 TRBV7-9 . CASSLATDTDTQYF TGTGCCAGCAGCTTAGCGACAGACACAGATACGCAGTATTTT
TRBD1 TRBJ1-2 TRBV12-3/TRBV12-4 few CASGGTGYGYTF TGTGCCAGTGGGGGGACAGGCTATGGCTACACCTTC
. TRBJ1-5 TRBV12-3/TRBV12-4 . CASSLARPNQPQHF TGTGCCAGCAGTTTAGCTAGACCTAATCAGCCCCAGCATTTT
TRBD2 TRBJ2-3 TRBV5-1 . CASSQFAGADTQYF TGCGCCAGCAGCCAATTCGCGGGGGCAGATACGCAGTATTTT
. TRBJ2-3 TRBV3-1 few CASSPEYRDTQYF TGTGCCAGCAGCCCAGAATACAGAGATACGCAGTATTTT
TRBD2 TRBJ2-1 TRBV20-1 . CSARQLAGLFDEQFF TGCAGTGCTAGACAACTAGCGGGGCTGTTCGATGAGCAGTTCTTC
. TRBJ1-1 TRBV7-2 . CATGQMNTEAFF TGTGCCACCGGACAGATGAACACTGAAGCTTTCTTT
. TRBJ1-4 TRBV20-1 . CSAHREEGLDEKLFF TGCAGTGCTCACAGAGAGGAGGGGCTGGATGAAAAACTGTTTTTT
. TRBJ2-7 TRBV12-3/TRBV12-4 few CASSGDGPYEQYF TGTGCCAGCAGTGGGGACGGTCCCTACGAGCAGTACTTC
. TRBJ2-1 TRBV9 . CASGPHDREQFF TGTGCCAGCGGCCCACACGATCGGGAGCAGTTCTTC
TRBD1 TRBJ1-4 TRBV5-5 few CASSSPGQVDEKRFF TGTGCCAGCAGCTCTCCGGGACAGGTGGATGAAAAACGGTTTTTT
. TRBJ2-6 TRBV20-1 few CSASLRALSGNVLTF TGCAGTGCTAGTCTCCGGGCGCTCTCGGGCAACGTCCTGACTTTC
TRBD2 TRBJ2-7 TRBV7-3 few CASSASGEGNEQYF TGTGCCAGCAGCGCTAGCGGGGAAGGGAACGAGCAGTACTTC
. TRBJ1-4 TRBV10-3 . CAISDGRGEKLFF TGTGCCATCAGTGATGGCAGGGGAGAAAAACTGTTTTTT
. TRBJ1-2 TRBV6-6 . CASSYSGSNYGYTF TGTGCCAGCAGTTACTCAGGGTCTAACTATGGCTACACCTTC
. TRBJ1-2 TRBV5-1 . CASSLTGLNYGYTF TGCGCCAGCAGCTTGACAGGGTTGAACTATGGCTACACCTTC
TRBD1 TRBJ2-3 TRBV29-1 few CSVEDGTGIPVTDTQYF TGCAGCGTTGAAGATGGGACAGGGATCCCTGTCACAGATACGCAGTATTTT
. TRBJ1-1 TRBV5-1 few CASSLEEVGDTEAFF TGCGCCAGCAGCTTGGAGGAGGTTGGGGACACTGAAGCTTTCTTT
. TRBJ1-1 TRBV5-1 . CASRWGGNTEAFF TGCGCCAGCCGCTGGGGAGGGAACACTGAAGCTTTCTTT
TRBD1 TRBJ2-1 TRBV3-1 . CASSQGEQGHNEQFF TGTGCCAGCAGCCAAGGGGAACAGGGGCACAATGAGCAGTTCTTC
. TRBJ2-1 TRBV5-1 few CASSLLGVLYNEQFF TGCGCCAGCAGCTTGCTGGGTGTCCTTTACAATGAGCAGTTCTTC
TRBD2 TRBJ2-1 TRBV6-4 few CASSGGGEQFF TGTGCCAGCAGCGGCGGGGGTGAGCAGTTCTTC
TRBD2 TRBJ2-5 TRBV15 . CATSRGGSVETQYF TGTGCCACCAGCAGAGGCGGGAGTGTGGAGACCCAGTACTTC
TRBD1 TRBJ1-2 TRBV12-3/TRBV12-4 . CASSDTGTAKRDGYTF TGTGCCAGCAGTGATACCGGGACAGCCAAAAGAGATGGCTACACCTTC
. TRBJ1-1 TRBV24-1 . CATSDGPEGNTEAFF TGTGCCACCAGTGATGGGCCCGAGGGGAACACTGAAGCTTTCTTT
. TRBJ1-5 TRBV20-1 . CSARDIQGLNQPQHF TGCAGTGCTAGAGATATACAGGGCCTCAATCAGCCCCAGCATTTT
. TRBJ2-1 TRBV7-9 many CASSFDNEQFF TGTGCCAGCAGTTTTGACAATGAGCAGTTCTTC
. TRBJ1-1 TRBV5-1 . CASSLLPEENTEAFF TGCGCCAGCAGCTTGTTACCTGAGGAGAACACTGAAGCTTTCTTT
. TRBJ2-2 TRBV29-1 many CSGPGGGGELFF TGCAGCGGCCCAGGGGGGGGCGGGGAGCTGTTTTTT
TRBD2 TRBJ2-7 TRBV7-2 . CASSSHVGWDTSGGRYEQYF TGTGCCAGCAGCTCTCACGTGGGATGGGATACTAGCGGGGGAAGGTACGAGCAGTACTTC
. TRBJ2-3 TRBV7-2 few CASSLRWATTSTDTQYF TGTGCCAGCAGCTTAAGGTGGGCAACCACTAGCACAGATACGCAGTATTTT
TRBD1 TRBJ1-5 TRBV2 . CASNTGDELKPQHF TGTGCCAGCAACACAGGGGACGAGTTGAAGCCCCAGCATTTT
TRBD2 TRBJ2-3 TRBV7-3 . CASSPEGIAGVAQYF TGTGCCAGCAGCCCAGAGGGAATAGCGGGAGTCGCGCAGTATTTT
. TRBJ2-4 TRBV4-1 . CASSRERGIQYF TGCGCCAGCAGCCGGGAAAGGGGCATTCAGTACTTC
. TRBJ1-1 TRBV29-1 . CSVIRTENTEAFF TGCAGCGTAATCAGGACGGAGAACACTGAAGCTTTCTTT
TRBD1 TRBJ2-5 TRBV28 few CASSTGGSSQETQYF TGTGCCAGCAGTACAGGGGGCTCCAGCCAAGAGACCCAGTACTTC
. TRBJ1-1 TRBV5-1 . CASSPGGLVAEAFF TGCGCCAGCAGCCCCGGCGGGCTGGTGGCTGAAGCTTTCTTT
. TRBJ2-5 TRBV20-1 few CSGPKSEGGGETQYF TGCAGTGGGCCCAAGTCCGAGGGGGGTGGGGAGACCCAGTACTTC
. TRBJ2-3 TRBV12-3/TRBV12-4 few CASKKYGGQGDTQYF TGTGCCAGCAAGAAGTACGGGGGGCAGGGAGATACGCAGTATTTT
. TRBJ2-3 TRBV11-2 few CASSPRSTYPADTQYF TGTGCCAGCAGCCCACGTTCGACCTACCCGGCAGATACGCAGTATTTT
. TRBJ2-3 TRBV7-2 . CASRVGAWGTDTQYF TGTGCCAGCAGGGTAGGAGCTTGGGGCACAGATACGCAGTATTTT
. TRBJ1-4 TRBV20-1 many CSARDLGGEKLFF TGCAGTGCTAGAGATCTCGGGGGGGAAAAACTGTTTTTT
TRBD1 TRBJ1-5 TRBV20-1 . CSASPPTGTNQPQHF TGCAGTGCTAGCCCACCGACAGGGACTAATCAGCCCCAGCATTTT
TRBD2 TRBJ2-5 TRBV29-1 . CSVAVGLAGGNQETQYF TGCAGCGTTGCCGTAGGACTAGCGGGGGGAAACCAAGAGACCCAGTACTTC
TRBD1 TRBJ2-3 TRBV28 . CASSLTVPGQVDTQYF TGTGCCAGCAGCCTCACTGTCCCGGGACAGGTAGATACGCAGTATTTT
TRBD1 TRBJ1-1 TRBV20-1 . CSAPDRVDTEAFF TGCAGTGCTCCCGACAGGGTGGACACTGAAGCTTTCTTT
. TRBJ1-1 TRBV5-1 . CASSLLSSAVHNTEAFF TGCGCCAGCAGCTTGTTGTCGTCGGCAGTACATAACACTGAAGCTTTCTTT
. TRBJ2-3 TRBV7-9 . CASSLTGGLTDTQYF TGTGCCAGCAGCTTAACGGGCGGCCTCACAGATACGCAGTATTTT
. TRBJ2-5 TRBV7-3 . CASSRGGGSETQYF TGTGCCAGCAGCCGCGGAGGCGGGTCAGAGACCCAGTACTTC
TRBD2 TRBJ2-3 TRBV28 many CASSPGLAGSTDTQYF TGTGCCAGCAGTCCGGGGCTAGCGGGTAGCACAGATACGCAGTATTTT
. TRBJ2-1 TRBV4-1 . CASSQGTEEFF TGCGCCAGCAGCCAAGGGACAGAGGAGTTCTTC
TRBD1 TRBJ2-2 TRBV12-3/TRBV12-4 . CASSPRTGTGELFF TGTGCCAGCAGCCCAAGGACAGGGACCGGGGAGCTGTTTTTT
. TRBJ2-3 TRBV11-2 . CASSRTIRDTQYF TGTGCCAGCAGCCGGACTATAAGGGATACGCAGTATTTT